This T cell receptor (beta chain) was found in a study of cytomegalovirus exposure and HLA in healthy donors. In the case of this clone: The antigen remains unidentified.

Researchers ran the PCR with 60 Vbeta and 13 Jbeta primers. This table comes from immunoSEQ multiplex PCR, and its TCRdb copy is limited to in-frame clones, with some not included. The sample has 150,000 to 200,000 clones, 75% to 85% seen once; the top ten hold about 2.3%. Notes on the study in general: Overall, approximately 150 TCR beta chains were annotated as cytomegalovirus-associated.

V was clipped by 1 base and J by 0 bases; unmatched bases: 3. This CDR3 region has 17 residues. Germline V gene lookup returns CDR1 KGHSH and CDR2 LQKENI. This chain links TRBV18 with TRBJ2-6; TRBD1 matches 7 bases. This TCR came from a woman aged 45 to 65 in good health and CMV-seronegative. The specimen was PBMCs. Written as DNA, the CDR3 is TGTGCCAGCTCACCACAGGGGGCGAGCTCTGGGGCCAACGTCCTGACTTTC. Protein: CASSPQGASSGANVLTF.